The 26 T cell receptor beta chains listed next were all sequenced from one sample in a study of T cells after yellow fever vaccination. TCRdb fed the 5' RACE reads into MiXCR, producing one record per CDR3 protein. The table has about 350,000 distinct CDR3 sequences, 7% to 10% seen once. The sample was PBMCs, taken roughly 45 days after the first yellow fever vaccination. All receptors derive from a young man who received the YFV17D yellow fever vaccine.

The chain's CDR3 is CASSQEDPNRYEYTEAFF. The DNA of the CDR3 is TGCGCCAGCAGCCAAGAAGACCCTAATCGATATGAGTACACTGAAGCTTTCTTT. This chain links TRBV4-3 with TRBJ1-1; D remains unclear. Trimming pared 0 bases from V and 3 bases from J, leaving 20 bases between. This CDR3 region has 18 residues. The germline V gene has CDR1 LGHNA and CDR2 YSLEER.

The chain joins TRBV20-1 to TRBJ2-7; no definite D call. This CDR3 comprises 13 residues. The germline CDR1 and CDR2 sequences are DFQATT and SNEGSKA (reference sequence). With 6 bases removed from V and 3 bases from J, the gap between germline ends came to 15 bases. The CDR3 is CSAGLPEGYEQYV. Here the CDR3 DNA reads TGCAGTGCCGGGTTGCCGGAAGGCTACGAGCAGTACGTC.

This clonotype was detected only a few times. The chain recombines TRBV6-1 with TRBJ2-1; TRBD2 agrees at 9 bases. Per germline, CDR1 MNHNS and CDR2 SASEGT. The CDR3 runs 15 residues. The J segment lost 2 bases and the V segment lost 7 bases, leaving 6 bases of the junction unmatched. The CDR3 DNA is TGTGCCAGCAACTCGGCGGGGGGGCCCTACAATGAGCAGTTCTTC. Residues: CASNSAGGPYNEQFF.

This clonotype was seen more than once but under ten times. The chain is built from TRBV7-2 and TRBJ1-6, with 8 bases identical to TRBD1. The trim removed 4 bases at V and 2 bases at J, leaving 7 bases unmatched. From germline, CDR1 is SGHTA and CDR2 FQGNSA. The CDR3 spans 17 residues. CDR3 sequence (DNA): TGTGCCAGCAGCTCCCCTACAGGGGGAACCTATAATTCACCCCTCCACTTT. As protein: CASSSPTGGTYNSPLHF.

V gene TRBV5-5 combines with J gene TRBJ1-5; no clear D. This CDR3 has 14 residues. Trimming took off 2 bases at V and 6 bases at J, with 12 bases between the two ends. Germline loops: CDR1 SGHKS, CDR2 YYEKEE (reference sequence). CDR3 bases: TGTGCCAGCAGCTTAGGACCGGAGTCTCAGCCCCAGCATTTT. Amino acids: CASSLGPESQPQHF.

This clonotype has only a few counts. The V gene is TRBV29-1, the J gene TRBJ2-1, with a weak D call TRBD2 (5 bases). Germline values: CDR1 SQVTM, CDR2 ANQGSEA. The CDR3 totals 14 residues. V lost 4 bases and J lost 4, with 14 bases in between. The CDR3 loop reads CSVAQHGGYNEQFF. The CDR3 DNA follows: TGCAGCGTTGCACAACACGGAGGTTACAATGAGCAGTTCTTC.

The rearrangement uses TRBV2 and TRBJ1-2; D is undetermined. The length of the CDR3 is 11 residues. Germline V gene lookup returns CDR1 SNHLY and CDR2 FYNNEI. V gave up 8 bases and J gave up 2 bases, with 6 bases separating them. The CDR3 nucleotides read TGTGCCAGCCCCGAGAACTATGGCTACACCTTC. Amino acid sequence: CASPENYGYTF.

This sequence joins TRBV5-1 and TRBJ2-5, with TRBD2 matching over 12 bases. The V segment lost 4 bases and the J segment 4 bases; nucleotides outside the gene matches: 8. The CDR3 is 16 residues long. Germline V gives CDR1 SGHRS, CDR2 YFSETQ. CDR3 bases: TGCGCCAGCAGCCTGCTGACTAGCGGGGGTGGAGAGACCCAGTACTTC. Translating gives CASSLLTSGGGETQYF.

This clonotype has only a few counts. In DNA, the CDR3 is TGTGCCAGCAGTCGCTTCACAGGGGGCGGAAACATTCAGTACTTC. Its translation is CASSRFTGGGNIQYF. The rearrangement uses TRBV6-1 and TRBJ2-4, with 9 bases that match TRBD1. This CDR3 is 15 amino acids long. Germline-derived CDR1 and CDR2 are MNHNS and SASEGT. V trimming: 5 bases; J trimming: 6 bases; junction bases outside the gene matches: 8.

The chain's CDR3 is CASSSRLAGGRSSYEQYV. DNA for the CDR3: TGCGCCAGCAGCTCTAGACTAGCGGGGGGCCGTAGCTCCTACGAGCAGTACGTC. The gene calls are TRBV5-1 and TRBJ2-7; 13 bases match TRBD2. Germline CDR1 is SGHRS and CDR2 is YFSETQ. The length of the CDR3 is 18 residues. V gave up 3 bases and J gave up 0 bases; unmatched junction bases: 9.

To note about this clonotype: Given a much more abundant clone one base away, this may be a read error. V usage is TRBV7-9 and J usage is TRBJ2-3; possibly TRBD1 or TRBD2 for D (5 bases each). Trimming took off 8 bases at V and 0 bases at J, with 18 bases between the two ends. The germline gives CDR1 SEHNR, CDR2 FQNEAQ (reference sequence). The CDR3 has 16 residues. CDR3 nucleotide sequence: TGTGCCAGCCACAAGGGACCAGCGGCTAGCACAGATACGCAGTATTTT. This encodes CASHKGPAASTDTQYF.

V and J are TRBV5-1 and TRBJ2-4; 10 positions match TRBD1. Germline lookup yields CDR1 SGHRS and CDR2 YFSETQ. The CDR3 contains 17 residues. After removal of 1 base from V and 1 base from J, the junction contained 5 bases not matched to a gene. CDR3 protein: CASSLRRQGAAKNIQYF. The CDR3 DNA sequence: TGCGCCAGCAGCTTGAGGCGACAGGGGGCGGCCAAAAACATTCAGTACTTC. Based on the CDR3 plus reference TRBV5-1 and TRBJ2-4, the full variable domain is KAGVTQTPRYLIKTRGQQVTLSCSPISGHRSVSWYQQTPGQGLQFLFEYFSETQRNKGNFPGRFSGRQFSNSRSEMNVSTLELGDSALYLCASSLRRQGAAKNIQYFGAGTRLSVL.

This rearrangement joins TRBV18 to TRBJ1-5, with 8 bases that match TRBD1. Trimming removed 3 bases from V and 7 bases from J; junction bases left unmatched: 5. Germline CDR1 KGHSH, CDR2 LQKENI. CDR3 size: 14 residues. DNA for the CDR3: TGTGCCAGCTCACCGACAGGGGATAAACAGCCCCAGCATTTT. This gives the protein CASSPTGDKQPQHF.

The sample holds a few counts of this clonotype. The J gene is TRBJ1-2, the V gene TRBV6-1, with D unclear. CDR1 is MNHNS, CDR2 SASEGT, per germline. CDR3 length equals 15 residues. V lost 6 bases, J lost 8 bases, and 22 bases lay in between. The CDR3 region is CASSRVVGQAEGYTF. For the CDR3, the DNA is TGTGCCAGCAGCCGAGTTGTCGGTCAAGCGGAGGGCTACACCTTC.

This clonotype has a count of ten or more. The chain is built from TRBV27 and TRBJ1-2; no definite D call. Trimming removed 7 bases at V and 4 bases at J, with 19 bases between. Germline CDR1 and CDR2: MNHEY and SMNVEV (reference sequence). This CDR3 has 15 residues. The CDR3: CASTNYTVPRYGYTF. In nucleotides, the CDR3 is TGTGCCAGCACGAATTACACCGTACCGCGCTATGGCTACACCTTC.

This clonotype has only a few counts. The V and J genes are TRBV7-2 and TRBJ2-5, with D possibly matching TRBD1 (6 bases). Between the trimmed V and J ends, which lost 3 bases and 5 bases, there was a span of 10 bases. This CDR3 has 13 amino acids. CDR1 is SGHTA and CDR2 is FQGNSA in the germline V gene. The chain's CDR3 is CASSFAGVETQYF. The CDR3, as DNA: TGTGCCAGCAGCTTCGCAGGGGTCGAGACCCAGTACTTC. Variable domain in full (rest from reference TRBV7-2 and TRBJ2-5): GAGVSQSPSNKVTEKGKDVELRCDPISGHTALYWYRQSLGQGLEFLIYFQGNSAPDKSGLPSDRFSAERTGGSVSTLTIQRTQQEDSAVYLCASSFAGVETQYFGPGTRLLVL.

This clonotype was observed many times. The V and J genes are TRBV10-3 and TRBJ1-1; tentatively, D is TRBD1 (6 bases). The CDR3 runs to 13 residues. Between the trimmed V and J ends, which lost 7 bases and 3 bases, there was a span of 12 bases. The germline CDR1 and CDR2 sequences are ENHRY and SYGVKD. For the CDR3, the DNA is TGTGCCATCAACGAAGGGGGGGACACTGAAGCTTTCTTT. Protein: CAINEGGDTEAFF.

The genes are TRBV7-6 and TRBJ2-3; the D gene could be TRBD1 or TRBD2 (5 bases each). The V end lost 3 bases, the J end lost 2 bases, and 12 bases lay between the germline ends. The length of the CDR3 is 15 residues. Germline loops: CDR1 SGHVS, CDR2 FNYEAQ. The CDR3 DNA is TGTGCCAGCAGCTTCCGGGACCGATCCACAGATACGCAGTATTTT. The encoded protein is CASSFRDRSTDTQYF.

The CDR3, as DNA: TGCAGTGCTAGCCCCCTTGAGGGGGGGCGAGAGACCCAGTACTTC. This translates into CSASPLEGGRETQYF. The chain uses TRBV20-1 and TRBJ2-5; tentative D call: TRBD2 (7 bases). The germline V and J ends were trimmed by 3 bases and 4 bases, with 18 bases remaining between them. Germline values: CDR1 DFQATT, CDR2 SNEGSKA (reference sequence). The CDR3 length is 15 residues.

The chain carries TRBV21-1 and TRBJ2-7; the table's D call, TRBD1, was not checked against the DNA. TRBV21-1 is a documented pseudogene. CDR3 length equals 13 residues. CDR3 region: CATRGTDDDEQYF. CDR3 sequence (DNA): TGTGCCACAAGAGGGACAGACGACGACGAGCAGTACTTC.

This clonotype appeared many times. The chain links TRBV4-1 to TRBJ2-7; maybe TRBD1 (5 bases). The V gene's germline CDR1 is MGHRA and CDR2 YSYEKL. Trimming took off 5 bases at V and 6 bases at J, with 8 bases between the two ends. The CDR3 totals 11 residues. The chain's CDR3 is CASSRGSEQYF. The DNA for the CDR3 is TGCGCCAGCAGCAGGGGATCCGAGCAGTACTTC.

This chain joins TRBV4-3 and TRBJ1-4, with TRBD1 identical over 7 bases. The length of the CDR3 is 16 residues. V lost 5 bases to trimming and J lost 4 bases; unmatched junction nucleotides: 10. Germline lookup yields CDR1 LGHNA and CDR2 YSLEER. CDR3 coding DNA: TGCGCCAGCAGCTTACAGGGGTTATACGGTAATGAAAAACTGTTTTTT. Its protein product is CASSLQGLYGNEKLFF.

This clonotype has a count of ten or more. This chain uses TRBV3-1 with TRBJ2-5; 11 nucleotides line up with TRBD1. V gave up 2 bases and J gave up 4 bases; unmatched junction bases: 9. This CDR3 is built from 17 residues. CDR1 LGHDT and CDR2 YNNKEL come from the germline V gene (reference sequence). The CDR3 sequence: CASSQYEGTGGRETQYF. The CDR3 DNA reads TGTGCCAGCAGCCAATATGAGGGGACAGGGGGTAGAGAGACCCAGTACTTC.

The sample holds a few counts of this clonotype. The chain couples TRBV11-3 to TRBJ2-1, with 7 positions matching TRBD2. Trimming cost V 2 bases and J 7 bases; bases outside gene matches: 5. CDR1 is SGHNT, CDR2 YENEEA, per germline. The CDR3 has 14 residues. In DNA form, the CDR3 reads TGTGCCAGCAGCTTATTCGGCGGGGGTAATGAGCAGTTCTTC. Its translation is CASSLFGGGNEQFF.

This clonotype was counted between two and nine times. Written as DNA, the CDR3 is TGTGCCAGCAGCTCGGGACTAGGCCCAAATGAGCAGTTCTTC. Protein: CASSSGLGPNEQFF. The chain uses TRBV5-4 and TRBJ2-1, with TRBD2 identical over 8 bases. Germline CDR1 SGHNT, CDR2 YYREEE (reference sequence). The V gene end was trimmed by 3 bases and the J gene end by 7 bases; junction bases not matched to a gene: 6. The CDR3 spans 14 residues.

V usage is TRBV15 and J usage is TRBJ1-1; 7 bases map to TRBD1. The CDR3 consists of 14 residues. Per germline, CDR1 LNHNV and CDR2 YYDKDF (reference sequence). The ends lost 4 bases at V and 0 bases at J; junction bases unmatched: 2. CDR3 loop: CATSKTGVNTEAFF. CDR3 sequence (DNA): TGTGCCACCAGCAAAACAGGGGTGAACACTGAAGCTTTCTTT.